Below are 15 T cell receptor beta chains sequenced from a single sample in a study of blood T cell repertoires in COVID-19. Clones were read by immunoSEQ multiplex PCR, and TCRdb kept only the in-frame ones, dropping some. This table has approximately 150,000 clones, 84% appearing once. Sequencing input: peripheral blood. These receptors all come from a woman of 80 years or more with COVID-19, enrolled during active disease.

The CDR3 sequence is CAIRTGDTIYF. Written as DNA, the CDR3 is TGTGCCATCAGGACAGGCGACACCATATATTTT. This chain uses TRBV10-3 with TRBJ1-3; D is possibly TRBD1 (6 bases). Deletions cut 6 bases from V and 8 bases from J, with 8 bases between. The CDR3 extends over 11 amino acids. Germline loops: CDR1 ENHRY, CDR2 SYGVKD.

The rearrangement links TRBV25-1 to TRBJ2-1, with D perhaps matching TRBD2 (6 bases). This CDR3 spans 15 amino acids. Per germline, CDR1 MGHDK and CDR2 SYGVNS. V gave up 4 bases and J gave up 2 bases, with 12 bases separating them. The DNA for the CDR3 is TGTGCCAGCAGTGGTGGGGGGTTCGCCTACAATGAGCAGTTCTTC. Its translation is CASSGGGFAYNEQFF.

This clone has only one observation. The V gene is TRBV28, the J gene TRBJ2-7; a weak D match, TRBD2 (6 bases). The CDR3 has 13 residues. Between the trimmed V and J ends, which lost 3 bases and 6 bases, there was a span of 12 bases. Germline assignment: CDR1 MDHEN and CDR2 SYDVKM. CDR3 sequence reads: CASSFGGKGEQYF. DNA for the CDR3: TGTGCCAGCAGTTTTGGGGGGAAAGGCGAGCAGTACTTC.

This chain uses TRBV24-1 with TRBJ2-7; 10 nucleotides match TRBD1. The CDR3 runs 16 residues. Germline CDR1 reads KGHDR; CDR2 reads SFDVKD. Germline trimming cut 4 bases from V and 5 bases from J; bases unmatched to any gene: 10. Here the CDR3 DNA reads TGTGCCACCAGTGACCCCCGGGACAGGGGTTTCGACGAGCAGTACTTC. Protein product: CATSDPRDRGFDEQYF.

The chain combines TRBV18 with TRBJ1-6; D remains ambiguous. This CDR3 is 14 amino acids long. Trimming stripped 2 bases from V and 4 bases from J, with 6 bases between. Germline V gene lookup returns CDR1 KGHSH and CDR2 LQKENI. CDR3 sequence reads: CASSPSAYNSPLHF. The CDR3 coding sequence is TGTGCCAGCTCACCAAGCGCGTATAATTCACCCCTCCACTTT. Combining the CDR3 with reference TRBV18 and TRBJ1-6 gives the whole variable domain NAGVMQNPRHLVRRRGQEARLRCSPMKGHSHVYWYRQLPEEGLKFMVYLQKENIIDESGMPKERFSAEFPKEGPSILRIQQVVRGDSAAYFCASSPSAYNSPLHFGNGTRLTVT.

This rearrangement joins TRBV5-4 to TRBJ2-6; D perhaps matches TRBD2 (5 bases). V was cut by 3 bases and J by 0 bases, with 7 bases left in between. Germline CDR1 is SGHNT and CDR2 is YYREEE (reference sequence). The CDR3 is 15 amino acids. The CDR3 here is CASSWAGSGANVLTF. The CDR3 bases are TGTGCCAGCAGCTGGGCGGGCTCTGGGGCCAACGTCCTGACTTTC.

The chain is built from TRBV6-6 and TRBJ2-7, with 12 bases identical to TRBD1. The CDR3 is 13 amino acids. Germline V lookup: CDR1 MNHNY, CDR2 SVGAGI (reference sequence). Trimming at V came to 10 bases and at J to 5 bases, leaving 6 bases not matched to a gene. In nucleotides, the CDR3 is TGTGCCACTGGGGACAGGGGGCCCGACGAGCAGTACTTC. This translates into CATGDRGPDEQYF.

The CDR3 nucleotides are TGTGCCAGCAGCTTTACAACAGGGCTTGAGCAGTTCTTC. Translated: CASSFTTGLEQFF. The rearrangement joins TRBV11-2 to TRBJ2-1; TRBD1 is a possible D gene (6 bases). CDR3 size: 13 residues. CDR1 is SGHAT and CDR2 is FQNNGV in the germline V gene. V lost 3 bases and J lost 9, with 12 bases in between.

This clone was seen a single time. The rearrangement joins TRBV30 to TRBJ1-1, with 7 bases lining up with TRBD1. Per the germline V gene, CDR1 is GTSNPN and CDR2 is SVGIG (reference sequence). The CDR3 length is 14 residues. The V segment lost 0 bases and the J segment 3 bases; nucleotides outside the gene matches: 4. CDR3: CAWSVRGLYTEAFF. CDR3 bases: TGTGCCTGGAGTGTTAGGGGGCTGTACACTGAAGCTTTCTTT.

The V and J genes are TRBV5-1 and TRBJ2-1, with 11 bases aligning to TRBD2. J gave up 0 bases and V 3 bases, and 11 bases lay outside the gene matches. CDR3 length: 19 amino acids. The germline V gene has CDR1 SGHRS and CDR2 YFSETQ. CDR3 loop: CASSSARTSGFSSYNEQFF. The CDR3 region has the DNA TGCGCCAGCAGCTCGGCTCGGACTAGCGGGTTCAGCTCCTACAATGAGCAGTTCTTC.

Here the CDR3 reads CASGLEHGVYGYTF. The CDR3 coding sequence is TGTGCTAGTGGTTTGGAACATGGAGTGTATGGCTACACCTTC. The chain recombines TRBV12-5 with TRBJ1-2; no clear D. CDR1 is LGHNT and CDR2 is FRNRAP in the germline V gene. The CDR3 is 14 amino acids. The ends were cut back, 1 base at V and 5 bases at J, with 11 bases in the middle.

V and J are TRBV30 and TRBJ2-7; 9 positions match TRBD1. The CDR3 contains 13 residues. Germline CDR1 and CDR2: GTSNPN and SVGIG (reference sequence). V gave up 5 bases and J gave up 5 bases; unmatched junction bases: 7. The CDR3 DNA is TGTGCCTGGTTGGGACAGGGTGCCCACGAGCAGTACTTC. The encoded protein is CAWLGQGAHEQYF. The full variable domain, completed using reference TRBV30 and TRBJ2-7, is SQTIHQWPATLVQPVGSPLSLECTVEGTSNPNLYWYRQAAGRGLQLLFYSVGIGQISSEVPQNLSASRPQDRQFILSSKKLLLSDSGFYLCAWLGQGAHEQYFGPGTRLTVT.

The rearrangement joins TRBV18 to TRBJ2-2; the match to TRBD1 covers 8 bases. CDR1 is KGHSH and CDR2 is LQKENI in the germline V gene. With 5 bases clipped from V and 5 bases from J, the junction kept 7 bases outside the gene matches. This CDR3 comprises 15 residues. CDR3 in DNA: TGTGCCAGCTCATTGACAGGGGACGATACCGGGGAGCTGTTTTTT. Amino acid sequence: CASSLTGDDTGELFF.

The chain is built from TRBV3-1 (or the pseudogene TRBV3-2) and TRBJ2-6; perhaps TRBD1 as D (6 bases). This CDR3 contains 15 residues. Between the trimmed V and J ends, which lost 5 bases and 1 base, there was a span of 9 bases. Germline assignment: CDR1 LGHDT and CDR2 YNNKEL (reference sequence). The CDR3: CASSTQGSGANVLTF. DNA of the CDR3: TGTGCCAGCAGCACTCAGGGGTCTGGGGCCAACGTCCTGACTTTC.

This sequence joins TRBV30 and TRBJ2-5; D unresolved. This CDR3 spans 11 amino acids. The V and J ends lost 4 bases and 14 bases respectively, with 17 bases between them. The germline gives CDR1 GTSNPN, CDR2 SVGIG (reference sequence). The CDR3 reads CAWIGPLHHYF. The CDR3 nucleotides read TGTGCCTGGATCGGTCCCTTGCACCACTACTTC.